This TCR beta chain was documented in a study of T-cell reconstitution after alpha-beta-depleted transplantation in children. Study-level results: Several hundred rapidly expanded clones from non-depleted graft cells reportedly supplied alpha-beta T cells about two months post-transplant. Surviving recipient T cells and thymic progenitors underlay high day-60 TCRbeta diversity in some patients.

Ten or more counts support this clonotype. Its antigen remains unknown. Per germline, CDR1 SGHAT and CDR2 FQNNGV. The length of the CDR3 is 12 residues. Trimming took 6 bases from V and 9 from J, leaving 14 bases between them. The TCRbeta library incorporated unique molecular identifiers. TCRdb re-called the PCR reads through MiXCR, storing one row per CDR3 protein. The sample shows 240,000 or so distinct CDR3 sequences, just under 8.5% of them seen only once. This clonotype was sampled from a male patient between 5 and 17 years old who had a stem cell transplant for acute lymphoblastic leukemia, so the T cells may come from the graft donor. Here the sequenced sample was PBMCs, mostly from graft donor cells, taken 180 days after TCRalphabeta/CD19-depleted stem cell transplant. J is TRBJ1-1 and V is TRBV11-2; TRBD1 might be the D (6 bases). This CDR3 reads CASRGAAIQAFF. In DNA form, the CDR3 reads TGTGCCAGCAGGGGGGCAGCAATCCAAGCTTTCTTT.